This entry is about one T cell receptor beta chain. Its antigen is undetermined. Approximately 9.1 milliliters was the volume of peripheral blood drawn from each donor. The data originate from a study of blood T cells in healthy people across ages. Study findings and constraints: Both naive CD4+ cell counts and diversity were greater in long-lived donors than in aged donors. Unsorted PBMC material precluded a definitive naive versus antigen-experienced comparison. Lack of knowledge of donor CMV status possibly confounded expanded clonotype changes.

This CDR3 comprises 15 residues. Trimming cost V 2 bases and J 6 bases, with 17 bases left between them. Germline values: CDR1 SQVTM, CDR2 ANQGSEA. A second PCR of 7 to 11 cycles used a sample-barcoded 5' primer and a J-beta primer mix. One entry per CDR3 protein results from TCRdb running MiXCR on the 5' RACE reads. Of approximately 1.5 million distinct CDR3 sequences listed, approximately 43% are singletons. This clonotype originated in a woman between 18 and 29 years old in good health. V gene TRBV29-1 combines with J gene TRBJ2-1; D is perhaps TRBD2 (5 bases). Sequenced: blood. The CDR3 loop is CSVETAPGIRNEQFF. In DNA form, the CDR3 reads TGCAGCGTTGAAACCGCGCCCGGGATTCGCAATGAGCAGTTCTTC.